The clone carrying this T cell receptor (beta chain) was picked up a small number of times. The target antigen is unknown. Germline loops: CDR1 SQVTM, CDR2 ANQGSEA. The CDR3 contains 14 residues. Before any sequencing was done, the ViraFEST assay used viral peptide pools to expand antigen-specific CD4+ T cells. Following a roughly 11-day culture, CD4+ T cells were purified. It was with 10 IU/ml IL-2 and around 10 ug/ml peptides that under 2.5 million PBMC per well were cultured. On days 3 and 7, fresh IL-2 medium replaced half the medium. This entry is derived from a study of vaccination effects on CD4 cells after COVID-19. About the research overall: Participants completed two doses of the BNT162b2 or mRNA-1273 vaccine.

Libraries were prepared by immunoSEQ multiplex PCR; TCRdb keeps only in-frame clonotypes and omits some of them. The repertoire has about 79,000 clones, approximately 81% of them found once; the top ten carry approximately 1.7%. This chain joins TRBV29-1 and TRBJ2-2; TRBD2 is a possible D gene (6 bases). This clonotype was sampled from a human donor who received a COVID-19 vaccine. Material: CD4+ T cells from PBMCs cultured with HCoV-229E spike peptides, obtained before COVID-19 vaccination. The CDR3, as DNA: TGCAGTGTCATGGGAGGCATAAACACCGGGGAGCTGTTTTTT. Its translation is CSVMGGINTGELFF.